This TCR beta chain comes out of a study of blood T cell repertoires in COVID-19. Study at large: Collection of acute and convalescent COVID-19 samples took place in the United States, Italy and Spain.

Trimming took off 2 bases at V and 8 bases at J, with 16 bases between the two ends. This CDR3 contains 14 residues. The germline CDR1 and CDR2 sequences are SGHDT and YYEEEE. In the original analysis: Reference gene primer amplification gave estimated nucleated cell counts. The data were produced by immunoSEQ multiplex PCR, yet TCRdb's version contains in-frame clones alone and is incomplete. That table gives V, J and clone size, and the DNA gave D and trimming. The table includes under 200,000 clones, 80% to 90% detected once. Enrolled through a virtual design, the participants were between about 18 and 100 years of age and came from some 25 US areas.

This clonotype was sampled from a man between 50 and 59 years old who had recovered from COVID-19. The rearrangement joins TRBV5-6 to TRBJ1-1; TRBD1 might be the D (5 bases). The specimen was PBMCs or T cells enriched from blood (not recorded which). The CDR3 DNA follows: TGTGCCAGCAGCTTCGTCGGCGGACCAGGGGAAGCTTTCTTT. This codes for CASSFVGGPGEAFF.